This is a list of T cell receptor beta chains from one sample in a study of T cell changes during pregnancy in multiple sclerosis. The repertoire was sequenced with immunoSEQ multiplex PCR; TCRdb's copy has only in-frame clones and lacks some. This repertoire shows 45,000 to 60,000 clones, 75% to 90% found once; its top ten account for just over 8%. The sample consisted of CD8+ T cells from peripheral blood mononuclear cells, taken in the second trimester of pregnancy. Source of these receptors: a female donor with multiple sclerosis, enrolled in a pregnancy study. Both conserved end residues are part of each CDR3. D genes are given only for firm matches. Not all rows give a size; the values are once, few, many and, for expanded clones, a class.

>TRBJ2-7|-|TRBV28|TRBD1
CASSYRAGQGDYEQYF
TGTGCCAGCAGCTACCGCGCGGGACAGGGTGACTACGAGCAGTACTTC
>TRBJ2-1|-|TRBV2|-
CASSGETGYEQFF
TGTGCCAGCAGTGGGGAGACTGGATATGAGCAGTTCTTC
>TRBJ2-5|-|TRBV27|TRBD1
CASSWWDRGQETQYF
TGTGCCAGCAGTTGGTGGGACAGGGGGCAAGAGACCCAGTACTTC
>TRBJ2-1|-|TRBV5-6|TRBD1
CASSSTLQGQMPYNEQFF
TGTGCCAGCAGCTCGACTCTCCAGGGACAGATGCCCTACAATGAGCAGTTCTTC
>TRBJ1-4|-|TRBV28|TRBD1
CASSFNGTGDTNEKLFF
TGTGCCAGCAGTTTCAATGGGACAGGGGATACTAATGAAAAACTGTTTTTT
>TRBJ2-1|-|TRBV12-5|-
CASGFGPYNEQFF
TGTGCTAGTGGTTTTGGCCCGTACAATGAGCAGTTCTTC
>TRBJ2-1|-|TRBV5-1|TRBD2
CASSLRASGGTYNEQFF
TGCGCCAGCAGCTTGAGGGCTAGCGGGGGAACCTACAATGAGCAGTTCTTC
>TRBJ2-5|-|TRBV7-9|-
CASSSVTGDQETQYF
TGTGCCAGCAGCTCGGTGACAGGCGACCAAGAGACCCAGTACTTC
>TRBJ1-1|-|TRBV6-1|-
CASSYSESTEAFF
TGTGCCAGCAGTTATTCGGAGTCGACTGAAGCTTTCTTT
>TRBJ1-2|-|TRBV5-6|-
CASSSGRDYGYTF
TGTGCCAGCAGCTCGGGGAGGGACTATGGCTACACCTTC
>TRBJ1-1|few|TRBV20-1|-
CSALSGAFF
TGCAGTGCTTTGTCGGGAGCTTTCTTT
>TRBJ2-1|-|TRBV6-1|TRBD1
CASSEEGALNEQFF
TGTGCCAGCAGTGAAGAGGGGGCGCTTAATGAGCAGTTCTTC